This record covers a single T cell receptor (beta chain). Its antigen is unknown. This sample was taken from a study of persistence of HIV-infected CD4 T cells. About the research overall: Up to roughly 200 mL blood was drawn at multiple time points; a couple of donors had single-time leukapheresis.

Lysates of CMV-infected fibroblasts at about 10 ug/mL stimulated these cells. CD40L-negative CD69-negative CD45RO-high memory CD4+ T cells were sorted as populations depleted of antigen-responding cells. Sequencing used immunoSEQ version 4 in survey mode. Genomic DNA was diluted to 10 ng/uL, up to 1 ug per sample. TCRdb keeps only in-frame clones here, not all; method: immunoSEQ multiplex PCR. Of 37,000 or so clones in the sample, about 85% were seen once. Regarding the study as a whole: CMV- and Gag-responding cells had lower TCRbeta richness than CD3/CD28-responding cells. Rare CMV-responding cells carrying HIV-1 proviruses were not analyzed separately for TCR.

Germline V gene sequence: CDR1 MGHRA, CDR2 YSYEKL. The ends were cut back, 3 bases at V and 4 bases at J, with 16 bases in the middle. The CDR3 is made up of 15 amino acids. The material was CD4+ T cells sorted from PBMCs after roughly 18-hour stimulation, obtained from a patient who received antiretroviral therapy. This sequence joins TRBV4-1 and TRBJ2-7; the D gene is possibly TRBD1 (6 bases). The receptor's source is an adult man with HIV who was CMV-seropositive. The CDR3 DNA reads as TGCGCCAGCAGCCAGGGACCGGCAGGGGCGTACGAGCAGTACTTC. It codes for CASSQGPAGAYEQYF.